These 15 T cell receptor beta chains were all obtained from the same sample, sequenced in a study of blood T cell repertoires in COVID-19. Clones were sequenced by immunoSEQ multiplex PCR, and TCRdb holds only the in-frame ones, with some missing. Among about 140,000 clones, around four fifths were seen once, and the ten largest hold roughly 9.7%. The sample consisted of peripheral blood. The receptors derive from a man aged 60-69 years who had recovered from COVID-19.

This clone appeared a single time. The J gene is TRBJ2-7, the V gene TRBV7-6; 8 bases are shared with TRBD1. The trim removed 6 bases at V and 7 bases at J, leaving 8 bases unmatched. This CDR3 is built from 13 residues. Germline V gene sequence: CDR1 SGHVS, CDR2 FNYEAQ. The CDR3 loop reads CASRSDRGWEQYF. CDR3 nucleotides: TGTGCCAGCAGATCCGACAGGGGTTGGGAGCAGTACTTC.

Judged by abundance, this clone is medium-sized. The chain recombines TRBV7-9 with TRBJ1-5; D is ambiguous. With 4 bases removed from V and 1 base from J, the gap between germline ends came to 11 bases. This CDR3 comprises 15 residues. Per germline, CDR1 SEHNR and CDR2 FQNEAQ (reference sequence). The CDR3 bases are TGTGCCAGCAGCTACTCTGGAGTCAGCAATCAGCCCCAGCATTTT. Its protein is CASSYSGVSNQPQHF.

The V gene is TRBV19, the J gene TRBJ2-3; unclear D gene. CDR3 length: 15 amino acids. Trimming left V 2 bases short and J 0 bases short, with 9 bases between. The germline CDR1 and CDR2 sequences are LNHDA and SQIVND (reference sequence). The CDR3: CASSITGSSTDTQYF. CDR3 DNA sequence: TGTGCCAGTAGTATAACGGGTTCTAGCACAGATACGCAGTATTTT.

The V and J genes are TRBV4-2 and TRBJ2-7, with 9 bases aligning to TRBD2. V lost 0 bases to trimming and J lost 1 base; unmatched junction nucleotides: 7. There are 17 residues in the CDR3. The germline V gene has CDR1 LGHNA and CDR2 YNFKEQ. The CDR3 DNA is TGTGCCAGCAGCCAAGATCAAGCGGCGGGGGGGTCCTACGAGCAGTACTTC. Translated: CASSQDQAAGGSYEQYF.

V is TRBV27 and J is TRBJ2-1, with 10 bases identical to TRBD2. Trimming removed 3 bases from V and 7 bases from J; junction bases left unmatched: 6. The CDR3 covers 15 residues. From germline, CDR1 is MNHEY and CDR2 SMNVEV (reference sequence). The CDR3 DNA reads TGTGCCAGCAGTTTCGCTAGCGGGAGTCAGAATGAGCAGTTCTTC. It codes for CASSFASGSQNEQFF.

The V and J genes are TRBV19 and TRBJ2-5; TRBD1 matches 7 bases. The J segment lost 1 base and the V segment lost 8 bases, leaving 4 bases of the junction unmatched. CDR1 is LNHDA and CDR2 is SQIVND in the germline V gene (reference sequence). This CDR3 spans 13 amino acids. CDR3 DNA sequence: TGTGCCAGTGGGGACAGATCCCAAGAGACCCAGTACTTC. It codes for CASGDRSQETQYF. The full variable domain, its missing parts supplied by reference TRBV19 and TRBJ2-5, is DGGITQSPKYLFRKEGQNVTLSCEQNLNHDAMYWYRQDPGQGLRLIYYSQIVNDFQKGDIAEGYSVSREKKESFPLTVTSAQKNPTAFYLCASGDRSQETQYFGPGTRLLVL.

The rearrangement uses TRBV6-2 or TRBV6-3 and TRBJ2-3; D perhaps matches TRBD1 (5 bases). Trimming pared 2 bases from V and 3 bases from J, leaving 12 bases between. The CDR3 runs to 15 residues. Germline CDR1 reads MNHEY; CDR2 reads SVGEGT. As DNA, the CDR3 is TGTGCCAGCAGTTACCCGGCAGGGCCAACAGATACGCAGTATTTT. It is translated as CASSYPAGPTDTQYF.

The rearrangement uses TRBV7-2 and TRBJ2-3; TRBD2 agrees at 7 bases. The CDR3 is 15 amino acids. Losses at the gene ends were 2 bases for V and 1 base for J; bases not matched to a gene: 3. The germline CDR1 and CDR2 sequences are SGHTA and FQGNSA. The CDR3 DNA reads TGTGCCAGCAGCTTATGGGCGGGAGGCACAGATACGCAGTATTTT. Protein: CASSLWAGGTDTQYF.

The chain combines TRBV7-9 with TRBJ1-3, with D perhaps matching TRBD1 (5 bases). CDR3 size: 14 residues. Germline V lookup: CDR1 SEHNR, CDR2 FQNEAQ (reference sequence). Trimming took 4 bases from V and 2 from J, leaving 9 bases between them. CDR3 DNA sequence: TGTGCCAGCAGCTCTCGGGGGGCTGGAAACACCATATATTTT. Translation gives CASSSRGAGNTIYF.

The CDR3 reads CASSPNSGEGGDTQYF. The CDR3 coding sequence is TGTGCCAGCAGCCCGAATAGCGGGGAAGGGGGAGATACGCAGTATTTT. The rearrangement links TRBV7-6 to TRBJ2-3, with 8 bases lining up with TRBD2. This CDR3 has 16 residues. With V trimmed by 5 bases and J by 5 bases, 12 bases remained unmatched. Germline CDR1 and CDR2: SGHVS and FNYEAQ.

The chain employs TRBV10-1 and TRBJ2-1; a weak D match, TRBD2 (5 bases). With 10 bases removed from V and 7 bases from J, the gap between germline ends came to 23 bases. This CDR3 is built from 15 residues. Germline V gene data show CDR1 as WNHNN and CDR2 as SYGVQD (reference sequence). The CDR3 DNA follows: TGCGCCAACCCCAGCGGAAACCTCTCTCTTAATGAGCAGTTCTTC. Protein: CANPSGNLSLNEQFF.

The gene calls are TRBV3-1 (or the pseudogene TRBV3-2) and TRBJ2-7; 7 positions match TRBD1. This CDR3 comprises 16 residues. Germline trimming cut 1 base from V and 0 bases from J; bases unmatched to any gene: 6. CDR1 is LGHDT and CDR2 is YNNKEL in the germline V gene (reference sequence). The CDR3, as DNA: TGTGCCAGCAGCCAAGGCTCACAGGGGAGCTCCTACGAGCAGTACTTC. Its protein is CASSQGSQGSSYEQYF.

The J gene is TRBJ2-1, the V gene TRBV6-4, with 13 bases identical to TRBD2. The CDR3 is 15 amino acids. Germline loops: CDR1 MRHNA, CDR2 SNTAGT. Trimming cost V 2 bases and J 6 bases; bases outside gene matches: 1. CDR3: CASSDGLAGVNEQFF. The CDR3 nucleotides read TGTGCCAGCAGTGACGGACTAGCGGGAGTCAATGAGCAGTTCTTC.

CDR3 DNA: TGTGCCTATATCGACTCAACTAATGAAAAACTGTTTTTT. As protein: CAYIDSTNEKLFF. The chain links TRBV30 to TRBJ1-4; no clear D gene. Germline V CDR1 and CDR2: GTSNPN, SVGIG (reference sequence). This CDR3 is built from 13 residues. V lost 7 bases, J lost 0 bases, and 9 bases lay in between.

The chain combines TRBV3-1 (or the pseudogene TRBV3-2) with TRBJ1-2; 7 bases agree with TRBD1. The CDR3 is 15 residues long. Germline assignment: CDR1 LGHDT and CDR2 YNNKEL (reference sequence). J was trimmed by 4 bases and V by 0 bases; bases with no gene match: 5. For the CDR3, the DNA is TGTGCCAGCAGCCAAGATTGGGCAGGGGGCTATGGCTACACCTTC. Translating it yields CASSQDWAGGYGYTF.